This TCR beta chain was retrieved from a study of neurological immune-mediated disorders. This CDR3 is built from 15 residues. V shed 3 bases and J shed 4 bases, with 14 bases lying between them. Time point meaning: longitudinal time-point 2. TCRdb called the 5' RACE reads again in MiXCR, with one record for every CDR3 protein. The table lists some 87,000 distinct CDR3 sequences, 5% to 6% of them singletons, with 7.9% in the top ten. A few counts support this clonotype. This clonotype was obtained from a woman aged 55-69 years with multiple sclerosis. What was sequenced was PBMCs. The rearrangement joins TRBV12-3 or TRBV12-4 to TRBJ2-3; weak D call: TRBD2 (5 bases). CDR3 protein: CASSFMVAGADTQYF. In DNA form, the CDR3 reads TGTGCCAGCAGTTTCATGGTGGCGGGCGCAGATACGCAGTATTTT.